These T cell receptor beta chains were read from a single sample in a study of T cells after yellow fever vaccination. TCRdb used MiXCR to reprocess the 5' RACE reads, holding one entry per CDR3 protein. The data show 230,000 or so distinct CDR3 sequences, 6% to 8% seen once. Sequenced here: CD4+ T cells sorted from PBMCs, sampled on the day of the yellow fever booster vaccination. The receptors derive from a young man who received the YFV17D yellow fever vaccine. Each CDR3 is given with its conserved first and last residue. Each record gives: V gene, J gene, CDR3 protein.

TRBV20-1	TRBJ1-5	CSASRGTGFQPQHF
TRBV6-1	TRBJ2-2	CASSEDRAGTGELFF
TRBV5-1	TRBJ1-1	CASSLDGRMNTEAFF
TRBV21-1	TRBJ2-7	CASSKYDREQYF
TRBV19	TRBJ2-7	CASSGTPPYEQYF
TRBV19	TRBJ2-1	CASNLGGSTYEQFF
TRBV10-3	TRBJ2-3	CAISESQGGPSDTQYF
TRBV20-1	TRBJ2-2	CSARGLVGTGELFF
TRBV15	TRBJ1-1	CATSIGLWNTEAFF
TRBV19	TRBJ2-5	CASSIGLAGSETQYF
TRBV20-1	TRBJ1-4	CSATYRDGNEKLFF
TRBV29-1	TRBJ2-5	CSVVDPGETQYF
TRBV6-2/TRBV6-3	TRBJ1-1	CASSYGQGSMNTEAFF
TRBV11-1	TRBJ2-1	CASSLTIFPQNEQFF
TRBV6-5	TRBJ1-1	CASSSIGMSAFF
TRBV7-9	TRBJ1-5	CASSWLQGPQHF
TRBV24-1	TRBJ2-1	CATSDFGTGDTNDEQFF
TRBV7-2	TRBJ1-3	CASSLYLGSGNTIYF
TRBV7-2	TRBJ1-4	CASSRDEKLFF
TRBV4-3	TRBJ2-4	CASSQDINVAKNIQYF
TRBV7-2	TRBJ2-3	CASSLRGGQQYF
TRBV18	TRBJ2-2	CASSPRPDQRLGELFF
TRBV5-5	TRBJ1-3	CASSPGQGASGNTIYF
TRBV7-7	TRBJ2-5	CASSLSGVQETQYF
TRBV5-4	TRBJ2-1	CASSVGQGAGEQFF
TRBV20-1	TRBJ2-3	CSASEGDDTQYF
TRBV18	TRBJ1-5	CASSPGVGQGAQPQHF
TRBV6-4	TRBJ2-1	CATASGREQFF
TRBV6-2/TRBV6-3	TRBJ2-7	CARVSTEALLF
TRBV5-1	TRBJ2-3	CASAEGEWDTQYF
TRBV18	TRBJ2-2	CASRGQAGPDTGELFF
TRBV5-1	TRBJ2-5	CASAEQDRGLAETQYF
TRBV14	TRBJ1-2	CASSRPGTNDGYTF
TRBV5-6	TRBJ2-1	CASSFDRSSYNEQFF
TRBV11-3	TRBJ2-5	CASSYRQGVGETQYF
TRBV20-1	TRBJ2-1	CSARFSTSGNYNEQFF
TRBV7-9	TRBJ2-3	CASSFRTGSDTQYF
TRBV2	TRBJ2-7	CASRRGLADYEQYF
TRBV4-2	TRBJ2-1	CASSQEGTSGYNEQFF
TRBV6-1	TRBJ2-1	CASSIRRDYNEQFF
TRBV20-1	TRBJ1-5	CSARWGRAGQPQHF
TRBV29-1	TRBJ2-5	CSVVSETQYF
TRBV4-1	TRBJ2-7	CASSQGTGQSYEQYF
TRBV29-1	TRBJ2-1	CSAKTSFSYNEQFF
TRBV29-1	TRBJ2-5	CSFRQLQETQYF
TRBV5-1	TRBJ2-2	CASSLALRSNTGELFF
TRBV12-3/TRBV12-4	TRBJ2-7	CASCSPLMGTSGRYEQYF
TRBV7-9	TRBJ1-1	CASSIPARGEAFF
TRBV5-5	TRBJ2-7	CASSPTGTHHYEQYF
TRBV19	TRBJ1-4	CASSIRLLGNNEKLFF